A single TCR beta chain is shown here with its context. This record belongs to a study of cytomegalovirus exposure and HLA in healthy donors. TCRdb's copy holds only in-frame clones and misses some; the assay was immunoSEQ multiplex PCR. The sample lists roughly 330,000 clones; roughly 87% were seen once. This sequence was found in a woman between 25 and 40 years old in good health and CMV-seropositive. The material sequenced was PBMCs.

This CDR3 reads CASSLRRVAQPQHF. CDR3 nucleotide sequence: TGTGCCAGCAGCTTAAGGAGGGTTGCTCAGCCCCAGCATTTT. J is TRBJ1-5 and V is TRBV7-2; D is unresolved. The CDR3 is made up of 14 amino acids. The ends were cut back, 2 bases at V and 6 bases at J, with 11 bases in the middle. Germline V gives CDR1 SGHTA, CDR2 FQGNSA. The variable domain in full, completed from reference TRBV7-2 and TRBJ1-5, reads GAGVSQSPSNKVTEKGKDVELRCDPISGHTALYWYRQSLGQGLEFLIYFQGNSAPDKSGLPSDRFSAERTGGSVSTLTIQRTQQEDSAVYLCASSLRRVAQPQHFGDGTRLSIL.